Below are 9 T cell receptor beta chains sequenced from a single sample in a study of Graves' ophthalmopathy and Graves' hyperthyroidism. Amplification of the TCR beta CDR3 regions used RNA transcripts (as template). Scientists carried out first-round RT-PCR using HTBI primers and then a second-round multiplex PCR. Each CDR3 protein gets one entry after TCRdb re-called the multiplex PCR reads with MiXCR. The profile shows about 620,000 distinct CDR3 sequences, 22% of them singletons. The source material was peripheral blood. The source is a woman between 18 and 29 years old with stable Graves' hyperthyroidism. Some clones in this sample may be carry-over from other donors' samples.

This clonotype was detected a few times. V usage is TRBV20-1 and J usage is TRBJ2-7; a weak D match, TRBD2 (6 bases). This CDR3 has 12 amino acids. With 5 bases removed from V and 1 base from J, the gap between germline ends came to 9 bases. Germline V gene sequence: CDR1 DFQATT, CDR2 SNEGSKA (reference sequence). For the CDR3, the DNA is TGCAGTGCTTTTAGCGGATCCTACGAGCAGTACTTC. Translation: CSAFSGSYEQYF.

This clonotype was counted at least ten times. The gene calls are TRBV6-5 and TRBJ1-6, with a possible D match to TRBD1 (6 bases). The germline CDR1 and CDR2 sequences are MNHEY and SVGAGI. V lost 1 base to trimming and J lost 5 bases, with 9 bases between them. The CDR3 totals 15 residues. The CDR3 DNA is TGTGCCAGCAGTTACTACAGGGCCGATAATTCACCCCTCCACTTT. It encodes CASSYYRADNSPLHF.

This clonotype came up a few times. The chain uses TRBV10-3 and TRBJ1-1; possible D gene TRBD1, 5 bases. This CDR3 has 13 amino acids. V gave up 5 bases and J gave up 5 bases, with 12 bases separating them. Germline V gene lookup returns CDR1 ENHRY and CDR2 SYGVKD. The DNA of the CDR3 is TGTGCCATCAGTTTCAGGGTAGGAACTGAAGCTTTCTTT. Its protein is CAISFRVGTEAFF.

V is TRBV5-1 and J is TRBJ1-3; D ambiguous. V lost 4 bases, J lost 0 bases, and 11 bases lay in between. CDR1 and CDR2 (germline): SGHRS, YFSETQ. The CDR3 contains 15 residues. The CDR3 here is CASSTNSRSGNTIYF. CDR3 coding DNA: TGCGCCAGCAGCACTAACAGCCGCTCTGGAAACACCATATATTTT. Full variable domain (missing parts from reference TRBV5-1 and TRBJ1-3): KAGVTQTPRYLIKTRGQQVTLSCSPISGHRSVSWYQQTPGQGLQFLFEYFSETQRNKGNFPGRFSGRQFSNSRSEMNVSTLELGDSALYLCASSTNSRSGNTIYFGEGSWLTVV.

Details on this clonotype: A read error may explain this, as a much larger clone is one base away. The rearrangement links TRBV5-1 to TRBJ1-2; D is unclear. V lost 4 bases and J 2 bases, leaving 12 bases between the germline ends. The CDR3 consists of 14 residues. Looked up from germline, CDR1 is SGHRS and CDR2 is YFSETQ. CDR3 amino acids: CASSTRVGNYGYTF. The CDR3 region has the DNA TGCGCCAGCAGCACCCGGGTCGGGAACTATGGCTACACCTTC.

This clonotype was detected many times. The J gene is TRBJ2-4, the V gene TRBV20-1; either TRBD1 or TRBD2 may fit D (5 bases each). Germline CDR1 is DFQATT and CDR2 is SNEGSKA (reference sequence). CDR3 length equals 17 residues. Trimming shortened V by 4 bases and J by 0 bases, and 19 bases separated the two germline ends. CDR3 sequence reads: CSATSSGAQRAKNIQYF. The DNA of the CDR3 is TGCAGTGCTACTTCTTCCGGGGCCCAGCGAGCCAAAAACATTCAGTACTTC.

About this clonotype itself: With a much larger clone just one base away, this may be a read error. The chain couples TRBV20-1 to TRBJ2-7, with D perhaps matching TRBD1 (5 bases). Germline lookup yields CDR1 DFQATT and CDR2 SNEGSKA (reference sequence). The CDR3 has 12 amino acids. The CDR3 nucleotides read TGCAGTGCTAGACTAGGGGCGTACGAGCAGGACTTC. It codes for CSARLGAYEQDF.

The rearrangement joins TRBV5-6 to TRBJ2-7, with D possibly matching TRBD2 (6 bases). Deletions cut 0 bases from V and 5 bases from J, with 12 bases between. CDR1 and CDR2 (germline): SGHDT, YYEEEE. This CDR3 is built from 14 residues. CDR3 sequence (DNA): TGTGCCAGCAGCTTGGCGGGGGAGACCAACGAGCAGTACTTC. Translating it yields CASSLAGETNEQYF. The whole variable domain, filled in from reference TRBV5-6 and TRBJ2-7, reads DAGVTQSPTHLIKTRGQQVTLRCSPKSGHDTVSWYQQALGQGPQFIFQYYEEEERQRGNFPDRFSGHQFPNYSSELNVNALLLGDSALYLCASSLAGETNEQYFGPGTRLTVT.

In the case of this clonotype: A much larger clone is a single base away; this may be a read error. The rearrangement links TRBV20-1 to TRBJ1-1; 11 nucleotides match TRBD1. The CDR3 runs 14 residues. J was trimmed by 6 bases and V by 4 bases; bases with no gene match: 7. Germline lookup yields CDR1 DFQATT and CDR2 SNEGSKA (reference sequence). CDR3: CSATGQGAQPEAFF. CDR3 nucleotides: TGCAGTGCTACTGGACAGGGGGCGCAGCCTGAAGCTTTCTTT.